The 22 T cell receptor beta chains reported below all come from one sample, sequenced in a study of blood T cell repertoires in COVID-19. Clones were sequenced by immunoSEQ multiplex PCR, and TCRdb holds only the in-frame ones, with some missing. This sample yields fewer than 200,000 clones, of which roughly 79% are seen a single time; roughly 28% belongs to the top ten. Material for sequencing was peripheral blood. The receptors here all came from a woman in her 70s with acute or convalescent COVID-19.

This sequence joins TRBV7-2 and TRBJ2-1, with TRBD1 matching over 7 bases. Trimming cost V 5 bases and J 2 bases; bases outside gene matches: 12. The CDR3 runs to 17 residues. Germline CDR1 is SGHTA and CDR2 is FQGNSA. Here the CDR3 reads CASSLWAGTDPYNEQFF. The DNA of the CDR3 is TGTGCCAGCAGCCTTTGGGCCGGGACAGACCCCTACAATGAGCAGTTCTTC.

V is TRBV4-2 and J is TRBJ1-1; TRBD1 matches at 10 bases. V shed 3 bases and J 2 bases; nucleotides not matched to a gene: 6. This CDR3 is built from 16 residues. Germline V CDR1 and CDR2: LGHNA, YNFKEQ. CDR3 loop: CASSHTWDRGNTEAFF. Written as DNA, the CDR3 is TGTGCCAGCAGCCACACCTGGGACAGGGGCAACACTGAAGCTTTCTTT.

Points on this clone: This sample also contains other DNA sequences that code for the same CDR3. The chain joins TRBV6-5 to TRBJ2-7; 10 nucleotides align to TRBD2. In germline, CDR1 is MNHEY, CDR2 SVGAGI. The trim removed 5 bases at V and 3 bases at J, leaving 1 base unmatched. This CDR3 comprises 13 residues. In DNA, the CDR3 is TGTGCCAGCAGTCCTAGCGGGAGCTACGAGCAGTACTTC. It encodes CASSPSGSYEQYF.

The chain combines TRBV20-1 with TRBJ2-7, with 7 bases aligning to TRBD2. The CDR3 totals 14 residues. V trimming: 3 bases; J trimming: 2 bases; junction bases outside the gene matches: 7. CDR1 is DFQATT, CDR2 SNEGSKA, per germline (reference sequence). The CDR3 DNA follows: TGCAGTGCTAGTCGGGAGGTACCAACCTACGAGCAGTACTTC. It encodes CSASREVPTYEQYF.

The chain uses TRBV29-1 and TRBJ2-7, with D possibly matching TRBD2 (5 bases). Germline assignment: CDR1 SQVTM and CDR2 ANQGSEA. The V end was cut by 7 bases, the J end by 3 bases, with 13 bases between. This CDR3 is built from 12 residues. CDR3 in DNA: TGCAGCGCCGCGCGTGGGAGCTACGAGCAGTACTTC. Amino acid sequence: CSAARGSYEQYF.

The CDR3 nucleotides are TGTGCCAGCAGTGAACTAGGGGGCACTAATGAAAAACTGTTTTTT. Translating gives CASSELGGTNEKLFF. This chain links TRBV6-1 with TRBJ1-4, with TRBD1 matching 7 bases. Trimming cost V 2 bases and J 2 bases; bases outside gene matches: 2. The CDR3 extends over 15 amino acids. The germline CDR1 and CDR2 sequences are MNHNS and SASEGT.

The V and J genes are TRBV6-5 and TRBJ1-3, with no clear D. Germline V gene sequence: CDR1 MNHEY, CDR2 SVGAGI. V lost 0 bases to trimming and J lost 4 bases, with 10 bases between them. The CDR3 covers 15 residues. The CDR3 spells CASSYSEGVGNTIYF. For the CDR3, the DNA is TGTGCCAGCAGTTACTCGGAGGGTGTAGGAAACACCATATATTTT.

The chain uses TRBV5-1 and TRBJ1-6, with 7 bases aligning to TRBD1. CDR1 and CDR2 (germline): SGHRS, YFSETQ. The CDR3 covers 15 residues. The V gene end was trimmed by 4 bases and the J gene end by 5 bases; junction bases not matched to a gene: 6. The CDR3 is CASSGQAGDNSPLHF. DNA of the CDR3: TGCGCCAGCAGCGGACAGGCAGGAGATAATTCACCCCTCCACTTT. Variable domain in full (rest from reference TRBV5-1 and TRBJ1-6): KAGVTQTPRYLIKTRGQQVTLSCSPISGHRSVSWYQQTPGQGLQFLFEYFSETQRNKGNFPGRFSGRQFSNSRSEMNVSTLELGDSALYLCASSGQAGDNSPLHFGNGTRLTVT.

This chain links TRBV5-1 with TRBJ2-1, with 10 bases matching TRBD2. The CDR3 length is 16 residues. V shed 4 bases and J 2 bases; nucleotides not matched to a gene: 6. CDR1 is SGHRS and CDR2 is YFSETQ in the germline V gene. CDR3 sequence: CASSTGLAHPYNEQFF. The CDR3 bases are TGCGCCAGCAGCACGGGACTAGCGCACCCCTACAATGAGCAGTTCTTC. The full variable domain, rest sourced from reference TRBV5-1 and TRBJ2-1, is KAGVTQTPRYLIKTRGQQVTLSCSPISGHRSVSWYQQTPGQGLQFLFEYFSETQRNKGNFPGRFSGRQFSNSRSEMNVSTLELGDSALYLCASSTGLAHPYNEQFFGPGTRLTVL.

The V gene is TRBV5-1, the J gene TRBJ2-5, with a weak D call TRBD2 (5 bases). The CDR3 extends over 15 amino acids. Trimming stripped 0 bases from V and 5 bases from J, with 14 bases between. Germline CDR1 SGHRS, CDR2 YFSETQ. The CDR3 reads CASSLGGPPHETQYF. CDR3 sequence (DNA): TGCGCCAGCAGCTTGGGAGGGCCACCCCATGAGACCCAGTACTTC.

The J gene is TRBJ1-5, the V gene TRBV18, with 7 bases that match TRBD1. The junction had 18 bases not matched to a gene; V was cut back by 4 bases and J by 9 bases. Germline V gives CDR1 KGHSH, CDR2 LQKENI. The CDR3 loop spans 17 amino acids. In DNA, the CDR3 is TGTGCCAGCTCACAATCAGCTCCGGGACAGAGCTTTCGGCCCCAGCATTTT. It encodes CASSQSAPGQSFRPQHF.

The V call is TRBV5-8, the J call TRBJ1-3; D is uncertain. The CDR3 has 13 residues. Trimming pared 4 bases from V and 1 base from J, leaving 6 bases between. CDR1 SGHTS and CDR2 YDEGEE come from the germline V gene. CDR3 sequence: CASSRLSGNTIYF. The CDR3 DNA follows: TGTGCCAGCAGCCGCCTATCTGGAAACACCATATATTTT.

This clone showed up just a few times. The chain carries TRBV5-5 and TRBJ2-1, with TRBD1 matching over 7 bases. Germline lookup yields CDR1 SGHKS and CDR2 YYEKEE (reference sequence). This CDR3 is 15 amino acids long. The V segment lost 0 bases and the J segment 12 bases; nucleotides outside the gene matches: 12. CDR3 sequence reads: CASSLAPTGDVAQFF. In nucleotides, the CDR3 is TGTGCCAGCAGCTTGGCCCCTACAGGGGACGTGGCGCAGTTCTTC.

This chain links TRBV29-1 with TRBJ1-5; 9 bases align to TRBD1. The CDR3 has 13 amino acids. The germline V gene has CDR1 SQVTM and CDR2 ANQGSEA. After removal of 6 bases from V and 3 bases from J, the junction contained 3 bases not matched to a gene. CDR3 amino acids: CSVRTGDNQPQHF. The CDR3 DNA sequence: TGCAGCGTCCGGACAGGGGACAATCAGCCCCAGCATTTT.

The chain joins TRBV9 to TRBJ1-3; 7 nucleotides line up with TRBD1. In germline, CDR1 is SGDLS, CDR2 YYNGEE. J was trimmed by 0 bases and V by 2 bases; bases with no gene match: 8. This CDR3 has 17 residues. The CDR3 DNA sequence: TGTGCCAGCAGCGTTGATACAGGGGCATACTCTGGAAACACCATATATTTT. Its translation is CASSVDTGAYSGNTIYF.

The genes are TRBV29-1 and TRBJ1-1, with D possibly matching TRBD1 (5 bases). There are 13 residues in the CDR3. With 6 bases removed from V and 4 bases from J, the gap between germline ends came to 15 bases. The germline CDR1 and CDR2 sequences are SQVTM and ANQGSEA. CDR3 in amino acids: CSVAAGGSTEAFF. The CDR3 nucleotides read TGCAGCGTCGCTGCGGGGGGGAGCACTGAAGCTTTCTTT.

This chain joins TRBV5-1 and TRBJ1-2, with 8 bases fitting TRBD1. The CDR3 runs to 14 residues. V was pared by 5 bases and J by 8 bases, with 11 bases of the junction left unmatched. Germline V gene lookup returns CDR1 SGHRS and CDR2 YFSETQ. CDR3 in amino acids: CASRDRDGMSGYTF. CDR3 coding DNA: TGCGCCAGCAGGGACAGGGATGGGATGTCGGGCTACACCTTC.

The V and J genes are TRBV30 and TRBJ1-5, with 9 positions matching TRBD1. The CDR3 runs to 18 residues. Looked up from germline, CDR1 is GTSNPN and CDR2 is SVGIG (reference sequence). Trimming removed 2 bases from V and 3 bases from J; junction bases left unmatched: 14. The CDR3 DNA sequence: TGTGCCTGGAGTACGACGAACTTCCGGGACAGGGTCAATCAGCCCCAGCATTTT. Its translation: CAWSTTNFRDRVNQPQHF. The complete variable domain, with remaining parts taken from reference TRBV30 and TRBJ1-5, reads SQTIHQWPATLVQPVGSPLSLECTVEGTSNPNLYWYRQAAGRGLQLLFYSVGIGQISSEVPQNLSASRPQDRQFILSSKKLLLSDSGFYLCAWSTTNFRDRVNQPQHFGDGTRLSIL.

The V gene is TRBV7-8, the J gene TRBJ1-6; 10 nucleotides match TRBD1. J was trimmed by 6 bases and V by 5 bases; bases with no gene match: 4. This CDR3 region has 15 residues. From germline, CDR1 is SGHVS and CDR2 FQNEAQ. The CDR3, as DNA: TGTGCCAGCAGCCTGGGACAGGGGTTTAATTCACCCCTCCACTTT. This translates into CASSLGQGFNSPLHF. Full variable domain (rest looked up from reference TRBV7-8 and TRBJ1-6): GAGVSQSPRYKVAKRGQDVALRCDPISGHVSLFWYQQALGQGPEFLTYFQNEAQLDKSGLPSDRFFAERPEGSVSTLKIQRTQQEDSAVYLCASSLGQGFNSPLHFGNGTRLTVT.

The rearrangement links TRBV10-2 to TRBJ1-1; TRBD1 is a possible D gene (5 bases). Trimming stripped 6 bases from V and 2 bases from J, with 13 bases between. The CDR3 has 14 amino acids. Germline CDR1 reads WSHSY; CDR2 reads SAAADI. CDR3 in DNA: TGCGCCAGCAGCTCAGCGACAGAAAACACTGAAGCTTTCTTT. Residues: CASSSATENTEAFF.

V gene TRBV7-6 combines with J gene TRBJ2-1; 11 bases match TRBD2. Germline values: CDR1 SGHVS, CDR2 FNYEAQ. With V trimmed by 2 bases and J by 8 bases, 8 bases remained unmatched. This CDR3 is 16 amino acids long. CDR3 residues: CASSLLELAGVHEQFF. For the CDR3, the DNA is TGTGCCAGCAGCTTACTGGAACTAGCGGGAGTCCATGAGCAGTTCTTC.

The gene calls are TRBV5-1 and TRBJ2-1; D ambiguous. The CDR3 totals 12 residues. Germline V gene lookup returns CDR1 SGHRS and CDR2 YFSETQ. The V gene lost 1 base and the J gene lost 7 bases, with 6 bases spanning the gap. CDR3 protein: CASSLFTNEQFF. CDR3 sequence (DNA): TGCGCCAGCAGCTTGTTTACTAATGAGCAGTTCTTC.